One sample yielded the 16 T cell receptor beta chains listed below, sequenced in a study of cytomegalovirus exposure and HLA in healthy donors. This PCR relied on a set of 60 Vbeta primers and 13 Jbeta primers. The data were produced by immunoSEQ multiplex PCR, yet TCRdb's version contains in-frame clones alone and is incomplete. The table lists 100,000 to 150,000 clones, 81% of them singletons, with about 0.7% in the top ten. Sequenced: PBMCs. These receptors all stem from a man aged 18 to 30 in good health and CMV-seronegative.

CDR3 sequence: CASSLPLRGRSSPLHF. The CDR3 coding sequence is TGTGCCAGCAGCCTTCCGTTGAGAGGGAGAAGCTCACCCCTCCACTTT. This chain joins TRBV7-2 and TRBJ1-6, with D hard to call. Trimming took off 5 bases at V and 10 bases at J, with 21 bases between the two ends. Germline V gene sequence: CDR1 SGHTA, CDR2 FQGNSA. The CDR3 has 16 residues.

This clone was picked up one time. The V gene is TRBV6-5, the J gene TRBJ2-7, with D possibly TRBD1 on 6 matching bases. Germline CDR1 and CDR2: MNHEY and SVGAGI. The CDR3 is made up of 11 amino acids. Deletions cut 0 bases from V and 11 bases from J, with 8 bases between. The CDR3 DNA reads TGTGCCAGCAGTTACTCGCACAGGGAGTACTTC. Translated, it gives CASSYSHREYF.

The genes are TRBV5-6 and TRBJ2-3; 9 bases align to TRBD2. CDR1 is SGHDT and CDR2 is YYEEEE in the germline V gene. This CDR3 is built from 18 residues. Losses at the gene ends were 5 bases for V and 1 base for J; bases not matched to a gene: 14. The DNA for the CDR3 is TGTGCCAGCAGACAAAGAGGCGGGGGGGCCCTTGGCACAGATACGCAGTATTTT. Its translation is CASRQRGGGALGTDTQYF.

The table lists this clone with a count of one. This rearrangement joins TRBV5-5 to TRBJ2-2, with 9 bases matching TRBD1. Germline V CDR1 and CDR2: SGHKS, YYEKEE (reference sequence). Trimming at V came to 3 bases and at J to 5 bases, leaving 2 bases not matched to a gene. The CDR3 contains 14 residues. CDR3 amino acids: CASSWTGDTGELFF. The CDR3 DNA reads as TGTGCCAGCAGCTGGACAGGGGATACCGGGGAGCTGTTTTTT.

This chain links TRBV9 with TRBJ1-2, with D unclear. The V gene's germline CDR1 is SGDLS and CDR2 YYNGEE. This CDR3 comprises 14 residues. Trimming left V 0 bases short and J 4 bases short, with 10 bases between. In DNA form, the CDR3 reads TGTGCCAGCAGCGTAGATACGGAGGTCTATGGCTACACCTTC. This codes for CASSVDTEVYGYTF.

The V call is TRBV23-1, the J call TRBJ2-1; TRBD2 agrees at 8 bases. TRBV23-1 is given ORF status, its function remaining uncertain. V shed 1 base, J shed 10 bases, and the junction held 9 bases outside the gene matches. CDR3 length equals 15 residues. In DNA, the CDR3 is TGCGCCAGCAGTCAATTACGGGGGGGGCGGGTCGAGCAGTTCTTC. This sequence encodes CASSQLRGGRVEQFF.

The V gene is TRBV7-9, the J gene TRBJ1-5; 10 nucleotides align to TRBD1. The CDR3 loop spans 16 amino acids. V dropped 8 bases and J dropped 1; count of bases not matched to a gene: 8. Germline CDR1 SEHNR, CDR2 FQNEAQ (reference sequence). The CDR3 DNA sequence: TGTGCCAGCTCACGGGACAGGGGAAGAAGCAATCAGCCCCAGCATTTT. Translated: CASSRDRGRSNQPQHF.

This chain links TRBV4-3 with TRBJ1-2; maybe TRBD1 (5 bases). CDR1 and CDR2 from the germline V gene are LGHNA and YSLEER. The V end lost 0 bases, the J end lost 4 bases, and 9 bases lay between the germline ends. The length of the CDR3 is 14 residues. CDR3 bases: TGCGCCAGCAGCCAAGATGGAGGGGTCTATGGCTACACCTTC. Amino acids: CASSQDGGVYGYTF.

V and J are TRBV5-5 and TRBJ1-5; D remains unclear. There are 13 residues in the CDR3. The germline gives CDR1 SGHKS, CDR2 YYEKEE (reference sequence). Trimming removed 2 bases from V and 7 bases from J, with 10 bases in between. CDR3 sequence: CASSFTDAQPQHF. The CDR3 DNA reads TGTGCCAGCAGCTTTACAGATGCCCAGCCCCAGCATTTT.

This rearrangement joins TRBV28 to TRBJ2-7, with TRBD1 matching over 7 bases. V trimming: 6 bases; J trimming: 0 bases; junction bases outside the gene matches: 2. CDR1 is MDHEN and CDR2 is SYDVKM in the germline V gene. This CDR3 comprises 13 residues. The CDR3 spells CASRTGSSYEQYF. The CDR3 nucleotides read TGTGCCAGCAGGACAGGGAGCTCCTACGAGCAGTACTTC.

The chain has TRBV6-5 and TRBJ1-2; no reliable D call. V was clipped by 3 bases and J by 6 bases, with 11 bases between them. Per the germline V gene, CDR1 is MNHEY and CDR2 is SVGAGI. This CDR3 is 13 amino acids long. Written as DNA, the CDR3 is TGTGCCAGCAGTTATCCCCGGGGTGATGGCTACACCTTC. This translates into CASSYPRGDGYTF.

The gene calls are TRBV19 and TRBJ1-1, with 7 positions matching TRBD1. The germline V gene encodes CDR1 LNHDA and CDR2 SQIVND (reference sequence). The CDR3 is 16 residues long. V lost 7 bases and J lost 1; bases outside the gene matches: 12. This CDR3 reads CASTPRNRGPNTEAFF. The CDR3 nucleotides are TGTGCCAGTACCCCTCGGAACAGGGGTCCGAACACTGAAGCTTTCTTT.

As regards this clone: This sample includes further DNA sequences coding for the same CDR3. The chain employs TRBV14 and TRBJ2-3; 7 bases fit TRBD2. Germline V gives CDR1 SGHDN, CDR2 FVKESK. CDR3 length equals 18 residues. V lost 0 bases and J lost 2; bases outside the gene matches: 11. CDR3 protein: CASSQELAAIQLTDTQYF. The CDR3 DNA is TGTGCCAGCAGCCAAGAGCTAGCGGCGATACAACTCACAGATACGCAGTATTTT.

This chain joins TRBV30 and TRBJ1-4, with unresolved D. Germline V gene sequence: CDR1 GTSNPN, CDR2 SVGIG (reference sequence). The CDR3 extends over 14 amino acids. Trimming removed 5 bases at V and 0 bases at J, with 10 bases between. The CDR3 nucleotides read TGTGCCTGGTTTGACAAGACAACTAATGAAAAACTGTTTTTT. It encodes CAWFDKTTNEKLFF. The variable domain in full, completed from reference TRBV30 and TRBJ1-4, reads SQTIHQWPATLVQPVGSPLSLECTVEGTSNPNLYWYRQAAGRGLQLLFYSVGIGQISSEVPQNLSASRPQDRQFILSSKKLLLSDSGFYLCAWFDKTTNEKLFFGSGTQLSVL.

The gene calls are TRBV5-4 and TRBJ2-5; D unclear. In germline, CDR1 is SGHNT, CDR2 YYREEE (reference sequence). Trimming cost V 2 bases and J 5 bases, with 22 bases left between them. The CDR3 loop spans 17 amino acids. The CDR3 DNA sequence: TGTGCCAGCAGCTTACGGTCAGTCGCGGCGGCGGCGGAGACCCAGTACTTC. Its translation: CASSLRSVAAAAETQYF.

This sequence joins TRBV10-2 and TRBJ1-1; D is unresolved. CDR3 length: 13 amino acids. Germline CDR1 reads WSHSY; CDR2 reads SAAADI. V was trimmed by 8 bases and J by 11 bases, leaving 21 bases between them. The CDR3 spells CASRESIGIVAFF. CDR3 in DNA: TGCGCCAGCCGGGAAAGCATAGGGATTGTTGCTTTCTTT.